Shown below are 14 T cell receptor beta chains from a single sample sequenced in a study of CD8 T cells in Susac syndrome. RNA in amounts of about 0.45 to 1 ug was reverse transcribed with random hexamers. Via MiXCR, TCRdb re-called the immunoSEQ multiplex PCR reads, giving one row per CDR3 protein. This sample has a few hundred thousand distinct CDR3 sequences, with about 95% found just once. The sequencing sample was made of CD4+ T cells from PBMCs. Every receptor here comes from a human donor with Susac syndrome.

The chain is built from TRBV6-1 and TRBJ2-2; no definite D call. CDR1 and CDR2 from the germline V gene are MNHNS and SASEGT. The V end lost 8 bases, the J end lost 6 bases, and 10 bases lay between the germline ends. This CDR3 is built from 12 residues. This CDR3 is CASDLHSGELFF. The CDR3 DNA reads TGTGCCAGCGATCTTCATTCCGGGGAGCTGTTTTTT.

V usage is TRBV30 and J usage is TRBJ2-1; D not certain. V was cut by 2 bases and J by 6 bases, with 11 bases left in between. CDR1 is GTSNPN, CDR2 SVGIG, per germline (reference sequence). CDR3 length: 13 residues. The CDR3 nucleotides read TGTGCCTGGAGTCCTAGGACCCGCAATGAGCAGTTCTTC. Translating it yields CAWSPRTRNEQFF.

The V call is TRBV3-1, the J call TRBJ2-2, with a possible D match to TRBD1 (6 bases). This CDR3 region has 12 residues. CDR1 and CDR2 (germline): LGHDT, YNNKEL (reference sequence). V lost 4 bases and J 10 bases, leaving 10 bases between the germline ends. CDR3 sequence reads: CASSRTASELFF. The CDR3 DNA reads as TGTGCCAGCAGCCGGACAGCGTCGGAGCTGTTTTTT.

This chain's CDR3 is CASSLAWGEETQYF. The CDR3 DNA reads TGTGCCAGCAGCTTAGCGTGGGGCGAAGAGACCCAGTACTTC. V and J are TRBV7-8 and TRBJ2-5; weak D call: TRBD1 (5 bases). Trimming pared 0 bases from V and 3 bases from J, leaving 8 bases between. Germline CDR1 reads SGHVS; CDR2 reads FQNEAQ. The CDR3 runs to 14 residues.

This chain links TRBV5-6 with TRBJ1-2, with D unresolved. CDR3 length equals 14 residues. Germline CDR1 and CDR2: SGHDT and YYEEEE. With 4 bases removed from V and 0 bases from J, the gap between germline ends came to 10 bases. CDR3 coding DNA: TGTGCCAGCAGCCGCAGATCCTCTAACTATGGCTACACCTTC. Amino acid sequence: CASSRRSSNYGYTF.

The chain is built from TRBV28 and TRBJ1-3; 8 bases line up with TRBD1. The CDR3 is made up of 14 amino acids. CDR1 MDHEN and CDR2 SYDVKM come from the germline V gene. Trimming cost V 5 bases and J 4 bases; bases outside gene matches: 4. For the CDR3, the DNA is TGTGCCAGCAGTCAGGGGGCGCCGGGAAACACCATATATTTT. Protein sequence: CASSQGAPGNTIYF.

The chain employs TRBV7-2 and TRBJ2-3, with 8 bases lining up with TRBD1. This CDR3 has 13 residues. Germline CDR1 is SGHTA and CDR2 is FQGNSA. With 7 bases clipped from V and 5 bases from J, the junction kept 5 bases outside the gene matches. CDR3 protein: CASKLQGEDTQYF. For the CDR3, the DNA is TGTGCCAGCAAATTACAGGGGGAAGATACGCAGTATTTT.

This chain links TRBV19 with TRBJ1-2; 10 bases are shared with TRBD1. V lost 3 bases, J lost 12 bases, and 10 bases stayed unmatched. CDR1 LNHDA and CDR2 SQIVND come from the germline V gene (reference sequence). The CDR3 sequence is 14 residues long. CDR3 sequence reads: CASSIGDRGTEDTF. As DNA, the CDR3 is TGTGCCAGTAGTATTGGGGACAGGGGTACCGAGGACACCTTC.

In DNA form, the CDR3 reads TGTGCCAGCAGCGTTGATGACAGCTCAGGAGGAAACACCATATATTTT. Its protein product is CASSVDDSSGGNTIYF. V is TRBV9 and J is TRBJ1-3; D possibly corresponds to TRBD1 (5 bases). CDR1 is SGDLS and CDR2 is YYNGEE in the germline V gene. Trimming stripped 2 bases from V and 4 bases from J, with 16 bases between. The CDR3 contains 16 residues.

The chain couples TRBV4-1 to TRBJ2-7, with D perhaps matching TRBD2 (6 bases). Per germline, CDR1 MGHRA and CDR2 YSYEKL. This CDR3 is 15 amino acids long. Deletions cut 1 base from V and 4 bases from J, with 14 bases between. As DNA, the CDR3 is TGCGCCAGCAGCCAAGCCCCTAGCGAGAAGTACGAGCAGTACTTC. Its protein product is CASSQAPSEKYEQYF.

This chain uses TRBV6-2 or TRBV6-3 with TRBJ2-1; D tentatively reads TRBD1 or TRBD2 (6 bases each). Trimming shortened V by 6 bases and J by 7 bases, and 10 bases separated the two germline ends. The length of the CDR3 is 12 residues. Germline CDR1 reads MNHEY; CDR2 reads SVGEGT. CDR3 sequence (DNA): TGTGCCAGCAGAGTAGGGGGGAATGAGCAGTTCTTC. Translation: CASRVGGNEQFF.

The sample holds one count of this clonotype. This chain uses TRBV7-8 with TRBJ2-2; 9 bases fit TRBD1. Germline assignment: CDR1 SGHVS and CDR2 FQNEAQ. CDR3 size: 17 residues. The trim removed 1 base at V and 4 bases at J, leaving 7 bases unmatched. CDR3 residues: CASSLVGGQGATGELFF. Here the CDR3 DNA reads TGTGCCAGCAGCTTAGTTGGGGGACAGGGCGCCACCGGGGAGCTGTTTTTT.

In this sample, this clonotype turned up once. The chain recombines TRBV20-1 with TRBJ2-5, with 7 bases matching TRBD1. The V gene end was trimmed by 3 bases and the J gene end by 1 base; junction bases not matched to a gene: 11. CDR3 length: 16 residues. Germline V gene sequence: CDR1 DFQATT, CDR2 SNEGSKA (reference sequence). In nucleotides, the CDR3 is TGCAGTGCTAGGACTTCAAAGGGGGCCGTCCAAGAGACCCAGTACTTC. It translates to CSARTSKGAVQETQYF.

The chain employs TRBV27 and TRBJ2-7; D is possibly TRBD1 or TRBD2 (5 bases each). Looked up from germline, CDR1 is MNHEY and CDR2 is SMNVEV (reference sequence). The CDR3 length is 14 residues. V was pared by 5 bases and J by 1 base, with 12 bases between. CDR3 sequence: CASSLGEESYEQYF. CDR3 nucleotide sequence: TGTGCCAGCAGTCTGGGGGAAGAATCCTACGAGCAGTACTTC.